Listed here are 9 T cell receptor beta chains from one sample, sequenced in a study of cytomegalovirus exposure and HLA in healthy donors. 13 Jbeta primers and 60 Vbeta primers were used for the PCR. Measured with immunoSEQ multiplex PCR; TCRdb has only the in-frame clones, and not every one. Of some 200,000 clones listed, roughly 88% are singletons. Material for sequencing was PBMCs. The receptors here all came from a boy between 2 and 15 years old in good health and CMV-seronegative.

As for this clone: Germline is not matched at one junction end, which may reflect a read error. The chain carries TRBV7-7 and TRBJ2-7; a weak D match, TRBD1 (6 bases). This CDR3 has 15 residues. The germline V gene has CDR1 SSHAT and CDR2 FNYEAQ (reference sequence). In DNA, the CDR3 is TGTGCTAGCAGCCCGGGCAGGGGCCCCCTCGGAGAGCAGTACTTC. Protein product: CASSPGRGPLGEQYF.

The CDR3 region is CASSITDRVAEAFF. In DNA, the CDR3 is TGTGCCAGCTCAATAACGGACAGGGTGGCTGAAGCTTTCTTT. The chain joins TRBV6-1 to TRBJ1-1, with 8 positions matching TRBD1. The CDR3 runs to 14 residues. With 8 bases clipped from V and 6 bases from J, the junction kept 11 bases outside the gene matches. CDR1 MNHNS and CDR2 SASEGT come from the germline V gene.

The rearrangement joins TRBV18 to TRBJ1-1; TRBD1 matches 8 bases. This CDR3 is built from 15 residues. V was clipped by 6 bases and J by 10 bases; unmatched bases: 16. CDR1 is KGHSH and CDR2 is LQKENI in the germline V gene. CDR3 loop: CASSRNGQGERVAFF. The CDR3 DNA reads TGTGCCAGCTCCAGGAACGGACAGGGCGAGAGGGTAGCTTTCTTT.

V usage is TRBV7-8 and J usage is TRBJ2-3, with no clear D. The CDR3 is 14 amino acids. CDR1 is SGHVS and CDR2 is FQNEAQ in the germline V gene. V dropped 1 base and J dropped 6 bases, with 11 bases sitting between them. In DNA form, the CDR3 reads TGTGCCAGCAGCTTAGGAACGACCGGGGATACGCAGTATTTT. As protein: CASSLGTTGDTQYF.

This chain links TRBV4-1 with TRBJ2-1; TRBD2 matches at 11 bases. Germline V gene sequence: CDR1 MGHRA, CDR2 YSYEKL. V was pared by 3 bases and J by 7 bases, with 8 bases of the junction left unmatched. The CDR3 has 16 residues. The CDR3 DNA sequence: TGCGCCAGCAGCCAGGGAATAGCGGGGGGGCTAAATGAGCAGTTCTTC. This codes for CASSQGIAGGLNEQFF.

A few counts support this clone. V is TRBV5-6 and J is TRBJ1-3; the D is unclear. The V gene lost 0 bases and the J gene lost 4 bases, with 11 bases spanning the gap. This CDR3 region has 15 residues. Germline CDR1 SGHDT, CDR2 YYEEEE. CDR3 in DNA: TGTGCCAGCAGCTTGGTTAGCGGGAACGGAAACACCATATATTTT. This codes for CASSLVSGNGNTIYF.

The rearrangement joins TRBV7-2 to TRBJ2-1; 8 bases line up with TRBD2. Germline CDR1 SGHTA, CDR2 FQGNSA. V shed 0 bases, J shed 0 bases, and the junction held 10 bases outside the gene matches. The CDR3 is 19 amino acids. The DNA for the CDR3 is TGTGCCAGCAGCTTAGCAGGGACTAGGTACCTTAGCTCCTACAATGAGCAGTTCTTC. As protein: CASSLAGTRYLSSYNEQFF. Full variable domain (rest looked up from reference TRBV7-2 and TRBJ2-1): GAGVSQSPSNKVTEKGKDVELRCDPISGHTALYWYRQSLGQGLEFLIYFQGNSAPDKSGLPSDRFSAERTGGSVSTLTIQRTQQEDSAVYLCASSLAGTRYLSSYNEQFFGPGTRLTVL.

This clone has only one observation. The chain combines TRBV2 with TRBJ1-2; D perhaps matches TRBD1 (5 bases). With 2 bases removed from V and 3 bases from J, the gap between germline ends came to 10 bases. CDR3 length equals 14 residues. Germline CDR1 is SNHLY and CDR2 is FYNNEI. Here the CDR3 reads CASSENRIDYGYTF. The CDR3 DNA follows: TGTGCCAGCAGTGAAAACAGGATTGACTATGGCTACACCTTC.

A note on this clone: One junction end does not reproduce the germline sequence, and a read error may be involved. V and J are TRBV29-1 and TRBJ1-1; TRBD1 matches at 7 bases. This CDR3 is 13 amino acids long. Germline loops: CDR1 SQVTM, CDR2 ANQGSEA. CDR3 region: CSGNRDSEGGLWF. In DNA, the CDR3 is TGCAGCGGAAACCGGGACAGCGAGGGCGGGCTTTGGTTT.